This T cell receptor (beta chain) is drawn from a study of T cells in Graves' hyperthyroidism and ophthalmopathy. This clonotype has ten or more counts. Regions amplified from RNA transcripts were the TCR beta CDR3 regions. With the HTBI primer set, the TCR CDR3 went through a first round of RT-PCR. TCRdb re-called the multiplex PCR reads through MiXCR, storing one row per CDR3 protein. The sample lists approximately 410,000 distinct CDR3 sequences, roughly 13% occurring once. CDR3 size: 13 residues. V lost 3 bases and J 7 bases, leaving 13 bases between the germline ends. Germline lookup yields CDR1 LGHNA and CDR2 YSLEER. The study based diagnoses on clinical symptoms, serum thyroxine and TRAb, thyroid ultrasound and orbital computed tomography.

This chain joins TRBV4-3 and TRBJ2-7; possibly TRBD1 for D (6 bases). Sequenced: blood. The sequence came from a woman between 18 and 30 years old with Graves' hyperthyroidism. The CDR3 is CASSQNQRGEQYF. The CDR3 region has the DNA TGCGCCAGCAGCCAGAACCAAAGGGGGGAGCAGTACTTC.